This T cell receptor beta chain was retrieved from a study of shared clonotypes between healthy human individuals. The wider study: CD4 naive cells filled three plates per donor, CD4 memory three, CD8 naive two and CD8 memory one. Study observations and caveats: In contrast to clonotypes shared by all four donors, non-shared clonotypes had lower generation probabilities. Measured sharing among donors was expected to vary with sequencing depth. Naive subsets generally exceeded memory subsets in estimated richness.

Naive CD8 populations comprised CD45RO-negative cells positively selected for CCR7, excluding terminally differentiated effector memory CD45RA+ cells. Remarks on this clone: Its target is unknown.

The table came from immunoSEQ multiplex PCR; TCRdb's copy has only in-frame clones and leaves some out. The data contain about 680,000 clones, 90% to 95% of them singletons. The germline V gene has CDR1 SEHNR and CDR2 FQNEAQ (reference sequence). The CDR3 extends over 14 amino acids. V shed 4 bases, J shed 6 bases, and the junction held 4 bases outside the gene matches. The chain employs TRBV7-9 and TRBJ2-4, with 9 bases matching TRBD1. Sequenced sample: naive CD8+ T cells sorted from blood. The receptor was isolated from a man aged 30-40 years in good health. DNA of the CDR3: TGTGCCAGCAGCTCCGGACAGGGGCGAAACATTCAGTACTTC. Residues: CASSSGQGRNIQYF.